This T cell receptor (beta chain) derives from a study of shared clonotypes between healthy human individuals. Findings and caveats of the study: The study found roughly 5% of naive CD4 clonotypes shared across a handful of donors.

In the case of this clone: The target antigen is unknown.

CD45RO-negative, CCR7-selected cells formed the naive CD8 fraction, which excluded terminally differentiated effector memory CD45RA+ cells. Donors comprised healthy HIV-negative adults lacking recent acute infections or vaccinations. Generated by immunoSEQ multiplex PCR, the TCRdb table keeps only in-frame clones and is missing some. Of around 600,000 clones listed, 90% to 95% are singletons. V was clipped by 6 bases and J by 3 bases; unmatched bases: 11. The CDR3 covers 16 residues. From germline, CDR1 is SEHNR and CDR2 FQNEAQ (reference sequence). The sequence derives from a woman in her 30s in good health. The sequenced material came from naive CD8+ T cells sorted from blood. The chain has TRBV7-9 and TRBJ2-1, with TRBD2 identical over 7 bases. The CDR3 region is CASSPVAGGVYNEQFF. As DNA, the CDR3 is TGTGCCAGCAGTCCGGTAGCGGGCGGAGTCTACAATGAGCAGTTCTTC.